The rows below give T cell receptor beta chains drawn from one sample of a study of OX40 agonist ivuxolimab in advanced cancers. This table comes from immunoSEQ multiplex PCR, and its TCRdb copy is limited to in-frame clones, with some not included. The repertoire holds around 97,000 clones, with under 85% as singletons. The specimen was CD4+ or CD8+ T cells sorted from blood, collected in a trial of the OX40 agonist ivuxolimab. The receptors originated from an adult with an advanced solid tumor such as melanoma, head and neck, liver or kidney cancer. Both conserved end residues are part of each CDR3. The D gene is left open where the match is weak. Clone size is not always given. Where it is, it says once, few, many or a class for expanded clones.

j_call d_call clone_size v_call cdr3_nt cdr3_aa
TRBJ1-1 - once TRBV7-6 TGTGCCAGCAGCGCCGTAGGGGTGAACACTGAAGCTTTCTTT CASSAVGVNTEAFF
TRBJ2-4 - - TRBV5-1 TGCGCCAGCAGCTTAGCTACTGAACAGTCTTTGTACTTC CASSLATEQSLYF
TRBJ1-4 - - TRBV6-1 TGTGCCAGCGGGGTTGAAAAACTGTTTTTT CASGVEKLFF
TRBJ1-2 TRBD1 once TRBV29-1 TGCAGCGTAGCCGGGACAGGGGACGGCTACACCTTC CSVAGTGDGYTF
TRBJ1-6 - - TRBV19 TGTGCCAGTACCCAATCGTCGGGCGCACTCCTTAATTCACCCCTCCACTTT CASTQSSGALLNSPLHF
TRBJ2-7 - - TRBV29-1 TGCAGCGTTGACTTGCCGGGCAGCTACGAGCAGTACTTC CSVDLPGSYEQYF
TRBJ1-3 - few TRBV7-9 TGTGCCAGCCACGTGGCAGGGGACTCTGGAAACACCATATATTTT CASHVAGDSGNTIYF
TRBJ1-4 - - TRBV7-1 TGTGCCAGCAGCCCATACAGGGTGCCCCCCCCAGGGGAAAAACTGTTTTTT CASSPYRVPPPGEKLFF
TRBJ2-1 - - TRBV19 TGTGCCAGTAGTATACTGGCCAGGGGAAATGAGCAGTTCTTC CASSILARGNEQFF
TRBJ1-3 - - TRBV5-5 TGTGCCAGCAGCTTGGCCATCGGCAGACGCTCTGGAAACACCATATATTTT CASSLAIGRRSGNTIYF
TRBJ1-1 - - TRBV9 TGTGCCAGCAGCTCGGGGGAGGGGAGAACTGAAGCTTTCTTT CASSSGEGRTEAFF
TRBJ1-2 TRBD1 - TRBV7-9 TGTGCCAGCACCACAACAGGGGCGAATTTTTATGGCTACACCTTC CASTTTGANFYGYTF
TRBJ1-1 TRBD1 - TRBV6-5 TGTGCCAGCACCCCATCTAACAGGGGGCATACTGAAGCTTTCTTT CASTPSNRGHTEAFF
TRBJ1-5 - - TRBV19 TGTGCCAGTAGTCCGAGGGACACAGCCCGCAATCAGCCCCAGCATTTT CASSPRDTARNQPQHF
TRBJ2-2 - - TRBV9 TGTGCCAGCAGCGTAGCGGGGAACACCGGGGAGCTGTTTTTT CASSVAGNTGELFF
TRBJ1-5 - - TRBV5-4 TGTGCCAGCAGCCGTTGGGGAGTTAGCAATCAGCCCCAGCATTTT CASSRWGVSNQPQHF
TRBJ1-6 - - TRBV23-1 TGCGCCAGCAGTCAATCAGGACAATCGAATAATTCACCCCTCCACTTT CASSQSGQSNNSPLHF
TRBJ1-4 - - TRBV25-1 TGTGCCAGCAGCCGGGACGAGAAGAAACTGTTTTTT CASSRDEKKLFF
TRBJ1-1 - few TRBV2 TGTGCCAGCAGTGAACTTACGGATACTGAAGCTTTCTTT CASSELTDTEAFF
TRBJ1-1 TRBD1 - TRBV5-6 TGTGCCAGCAGTTTTTCCCCCGGGACAGTTGGCACTGAAGCTTTCTTT CASSFSPGTVGTEAFF
TRBJ2-5 - - TRBV29-1 TGCAGCGTAGTTGACCTACGGGGTACTCGCCCAGAGACCCAGTACTTC CSVVDLRGTRPETQYF
TRBJ2-7 - - TRBV6-6 TGTGCCAGCAGTCGTCCAGGGGTGGCCTACTACGAGCAGTACTTC CASSRPGVAYYEQYF
TRBJ1-5 - - TRBV4-3 TGCGCCAGCAGCCAAGGAGGGAATAGCAATCAGCCCCAGCATTTT CASSQGGNSNQPQHF
TRBJ2-1 - - TRBV28 TGTGCCAGCAGTTTCCGAGGGGGGAAGGGGCCCTACAATGAGCAGTTCTTC CASSFRGGKGPYNEQFF
TRBJ1-2 - - TRBV5-1 TGCGCCAGCAGCTTCGGGGCTCACGGCTACACCTTC CASSFGAHGYTF
TRBJ1-3 - few TRBV2 TGTGCCAGCAGTGAGAGCAGGAGCTCTGGAAACACCATATATTTT CASSESRSSGNTIYF
TRBJ2-6 - - TRBV29-1 TGCAGCGTACAAGGGGAAATTGACTCTGGGGCCAACGTCCTGACTTTC CSVQGEIDSGANVLTF
TRBJ2-3 - - TRBV2 TGTGCCAGCAGTGTCCCCCGGTCGATGACAGATACGCAGTATTTT CASSVPRSMTDTQYF
TRBJ2-1 - - TRBV14 TGTGCCAGCAGCCCCCGGCGGGCCCTCTACAATGAGCAGTTCTTC CASSPRRALYNEQFF
TRBJ2-5 TRBD1 - TRBV4-3 TGCGCCAGCAGCCAAGCCCCCTCGACAGGGTGGCAAGAGACCCAGTACTTC CASSQAPSTGWQETQYF
TRBJ2-5 - - TRBV4-2 TGTGCCAGCAGCCAAGATCTGGAGGGGAGGCAAGAGACCCAGTACTTC CASSQDLEGRQETQYF
TRBJ2-7 - - TRBV5-1 TGCGCCAGCAGCTTGGGAATGACTGGTTCCTACGAGCAGTACTTC CASSLGMTGSYEQYF
TRBJ2-7 - - TRBV11-2 TGTGCCAGCAGCTTCCTGGCATCCCCCGCCTACGAGCAGTACTTC CASSFLASPAYEQYF
TRBJ2-7 - - TRBV6-1 TGTGCCAGCAGTGTACACGAAGGCGAGCAGTACTTC CASSVHEGEQYF
TRBJ2-1 TRBD2 - TRBV9 TGTGCCAGCAGCCCGAGAAGCGGGGAAGTCTTTGAGCAGTTCTTC CASSPRSGEVFEQFF
TRBJ2-7 - - TRBV7-6 TGTGCCAGCAGCGGCAGGGAACAGGGCTACGAGCAGTACTTC CASSGREQGYEQYF
TRBJ2-3 - - TRBV27 TGTGCCAGCGGACGGGACGTTAGCACAGATACGCAGTATTTT CASGRDVSTDTQYF
TRBJ1-2 - - TRBV19 TGTGCCAGTAGTGCCGCTCAGGGCCCCTATGGCTACACCTTC CASSAAQGPYGYTF
TRBJ2-7 - - TRBV28 TGTGCCAGCAGTCGCCGGGACACCGCCTACGAGCAGTACTTC CASSRRDTAYEQYF
TRBJ2-1 TRBD2 - TRBV30 TGTGCCTGGAGTGGAACTGAGCGGGGGGGCCTCAATGAGCAGTTCTTC CAWSGTERGGLNEQFF
TRBJ1-1 TRBD1 - TRBV15 TGTGCCACCAGCAGCGACAGGGAGACTGAAGCTTTCTTT CATSSDRETEAFF
TRBJ2-2 - - TRBV5-1 TGCGCCAGCAGCTTGGAAGCGGTCTACGGGGAGCTGTTTTTT CASSLEAVYGELFF
TRBJ1-1 - - TRBV5-1 TGCGCCAGCAGCTTGGCAGGGGCCCCGGGGGCTTTCTTT CASSLAGAPGAFF
TRBJ1-4 - - TRBV12-5 TGTGCTAGTGGTTTGGTAAATTGGTTAAATAATGAAAAACTGTTTTTT CASGLVNWLNNEKLFF
TRBJ2-5 TRBD2 - TRBV6-6 TGTGCCAGCATGGAGATAGCGGGAGGAGAGACCCAGTACTTC CASMEIAGGETQYF
TRBJ2-7 TRBD2 - TRBV9 TGTGCCAGCAGCGTAGGACTAGCGGAATTCTACGAGCAGTACTTC CASSVGLAEFYEQYF
TRBJ1-1 TRBD1 - TRBV5-1 TGCGCCAGCAGCTTGACAGGGGGCAAGGAGCAAGTATTAACCTTT CASSLTGGKEQVLTF
TRBJ2-7 TRBD1 - TRBV30 TGTGCCTGGAGACCGGGACAGGGGGCTTTCCTCCCCACCTACGAGCAGTACTTC CAWRPGQGAFLPTYEQYF
TRBJ2-7 TRBD2 - TRBV6-6 TGTGCCACCAGCTGGAAGGGACTAGTTACCGACGAGCAGTACTTC CATSWKGLVTDEQYF
TRBJ2-7 TRBD1 - TRBV4-1 TGCGCCAGCAGCCGTGGGACAGGCTCCTACGAGCAGTACTTC CASSRGTGSYEQYF
TRBJ2-5 - - TRBV5-8 TGTGCCAGCAGCTTGGATGACAGAATCCAAGAGACCCAGTACTTC CASSLDDRIQETQYF
TRBJ1-1 - - TRBV29-1 TGCAGCGTTGTGGATGTCACTGAAGCTTTCTTT CSVVDVTEAFF